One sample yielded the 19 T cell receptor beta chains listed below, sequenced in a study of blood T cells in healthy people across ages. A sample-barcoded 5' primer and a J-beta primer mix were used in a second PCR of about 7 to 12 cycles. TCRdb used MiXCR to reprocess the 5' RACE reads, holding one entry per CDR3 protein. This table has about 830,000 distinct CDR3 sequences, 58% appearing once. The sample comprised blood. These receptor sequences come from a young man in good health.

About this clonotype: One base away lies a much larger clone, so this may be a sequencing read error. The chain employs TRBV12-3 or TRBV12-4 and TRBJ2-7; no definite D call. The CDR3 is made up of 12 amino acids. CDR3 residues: CAGSFPAREQYF. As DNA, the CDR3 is TGTGCCGGCAGCTTCCCCGCCAGGGAGCAGTACTTC.

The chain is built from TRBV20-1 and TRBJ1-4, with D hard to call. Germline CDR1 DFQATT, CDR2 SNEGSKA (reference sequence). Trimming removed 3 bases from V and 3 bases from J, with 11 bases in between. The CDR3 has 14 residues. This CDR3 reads CSASLGSPNEKLFF. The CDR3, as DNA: TGCAGTGCTAGTCTTGGCAGTCCTAATGAAAAACTGTTTTTT.

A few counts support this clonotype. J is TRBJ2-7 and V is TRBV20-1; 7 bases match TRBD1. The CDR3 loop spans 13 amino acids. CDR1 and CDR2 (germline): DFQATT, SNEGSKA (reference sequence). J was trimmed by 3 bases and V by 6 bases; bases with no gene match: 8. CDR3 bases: TGCAGTGCGACCGACAGGGCCTACTACGAGCAGTACTTC. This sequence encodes CSATDRAYYEQYF.

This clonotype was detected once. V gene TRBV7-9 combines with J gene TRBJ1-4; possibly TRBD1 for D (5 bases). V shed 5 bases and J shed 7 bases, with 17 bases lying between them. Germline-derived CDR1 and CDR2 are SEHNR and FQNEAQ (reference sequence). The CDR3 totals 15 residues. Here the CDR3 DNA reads TGTGCCAGCAGCGTAAGGACACGCGGGAGTGAAAAACTGTTTTTT. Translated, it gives CASSVRTRGSEKLFF.

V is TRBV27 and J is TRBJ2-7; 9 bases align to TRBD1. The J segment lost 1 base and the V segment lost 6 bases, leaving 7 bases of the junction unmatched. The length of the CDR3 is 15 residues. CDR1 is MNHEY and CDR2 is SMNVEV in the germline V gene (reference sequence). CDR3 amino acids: CASSITGGSSYEQYF. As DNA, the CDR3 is TGTGCCAGCAGCATAACAGGGGGCTCATCCTACGAGCAGTACTTC.

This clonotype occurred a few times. DNA for the CDR3: TGTGCCAGCAGTTCCGGGACTAGCTATGAGCAGTTCTTC. Amino acid sequence: CASSSGTSYEQFF. The chain links TRBV7-9 to TRBJ2-1; 9 nucleotides line up with TRBD2. This CDR3 contains 13 residues. With 6 bases clipped from V and 8 bases from J, the junction kept 5 bases outside the gene matches. Germline V lookup: CDR1 SEHNR, CDR2 FQNEAQ (reference sequence).

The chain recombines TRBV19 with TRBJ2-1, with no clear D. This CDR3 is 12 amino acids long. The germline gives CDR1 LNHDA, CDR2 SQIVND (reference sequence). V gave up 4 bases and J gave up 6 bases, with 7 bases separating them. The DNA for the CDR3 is TGTGCCAGTAGTACCCAGGCCAATGAGCAGTTCTTC. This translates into CASSTQANEQFF.

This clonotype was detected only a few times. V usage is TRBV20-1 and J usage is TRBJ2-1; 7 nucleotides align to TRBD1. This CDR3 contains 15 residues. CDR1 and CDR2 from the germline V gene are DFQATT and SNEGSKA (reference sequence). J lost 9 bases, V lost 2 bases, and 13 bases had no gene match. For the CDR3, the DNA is TGCAGTGCTAGACTGACAGGGCGTCCTGCTGGTGAGCAGTTCTTC. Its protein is CSARLTGRPAGEQFF.

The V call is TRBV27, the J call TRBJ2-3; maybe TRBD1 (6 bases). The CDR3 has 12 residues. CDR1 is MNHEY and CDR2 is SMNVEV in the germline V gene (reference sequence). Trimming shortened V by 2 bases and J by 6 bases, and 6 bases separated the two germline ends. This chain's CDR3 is CASSLTGDTQYF. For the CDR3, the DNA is TGTGCCAGCAGTTTAACAGGGGATACGCAGTATTTT.

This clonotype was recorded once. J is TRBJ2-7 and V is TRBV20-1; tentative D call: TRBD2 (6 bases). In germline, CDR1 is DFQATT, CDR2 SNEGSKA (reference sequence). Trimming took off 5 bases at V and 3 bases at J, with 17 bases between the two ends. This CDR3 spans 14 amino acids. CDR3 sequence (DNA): TGCAGTGCTGCGGTGGTAGCGGAGCTCTACGAGCAGTACTTC. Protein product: CSAAVVAELYEQYF.

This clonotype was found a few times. The CDR3 DNA reads TGTGCCAGCAGAAAAGGGGCCCTCGGGGCCTACGAGCAGTACTTC. Its translation is CASRKGALGAYEQYF. V is TRBV7-2 and J is TRBJ2-7; D could derive from TRBD1 or TRBD2 (5 bases each). Germline values: CDR1 SGHTA, CDR2 FQGNSA. V lost 6 bases and J lost 2, with 17 bases in between. This CDR3 comprises 15 residues. The whole variable domain, remainder taken from reference TRBV7-2 and TRBJ2-7, is GAGVSQSPSNKVTEKGKDVELRCDPISGHTALYWYRQSLGQGLEFLIYFQGNSAPDKSGLPSDRFSAERTGGSVSTLTIQRTQQEDSAVYLCASRKGALGAYEQYFGPGTRLTVT.

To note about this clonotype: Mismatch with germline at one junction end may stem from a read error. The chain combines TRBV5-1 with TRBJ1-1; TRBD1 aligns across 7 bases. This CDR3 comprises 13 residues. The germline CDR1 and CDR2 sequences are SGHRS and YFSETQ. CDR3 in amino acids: CASSPRRGQQAFF. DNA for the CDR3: TGTGCCAGCAGCCCACGCCGGGGACAGCAAGCTTTCTTT.

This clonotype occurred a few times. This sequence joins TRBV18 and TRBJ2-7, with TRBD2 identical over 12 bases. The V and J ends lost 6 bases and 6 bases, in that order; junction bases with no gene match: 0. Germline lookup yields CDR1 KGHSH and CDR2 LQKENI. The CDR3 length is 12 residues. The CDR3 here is CASSTSGSEQYF. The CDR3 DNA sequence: TGTGCCAGCTCGACTAGCGGGAGCGAGCAGTACTTC.

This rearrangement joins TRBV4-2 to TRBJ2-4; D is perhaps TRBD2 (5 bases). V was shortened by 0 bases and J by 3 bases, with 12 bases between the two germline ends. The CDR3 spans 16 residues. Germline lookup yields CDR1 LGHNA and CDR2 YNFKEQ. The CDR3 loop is CASSQERATNKNIQYF. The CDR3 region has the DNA TGTGCCAGCAGCCAAGAGCGGGCTACCAACAAAAACATTCAGTACTTC.

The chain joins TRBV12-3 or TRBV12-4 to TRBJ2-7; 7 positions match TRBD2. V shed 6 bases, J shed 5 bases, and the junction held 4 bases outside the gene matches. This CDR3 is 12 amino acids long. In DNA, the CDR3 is TGTGCCAGCAGAGTAGCGGGTAACGAGCAGTACTTC. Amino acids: CASRVAGNEQYF.

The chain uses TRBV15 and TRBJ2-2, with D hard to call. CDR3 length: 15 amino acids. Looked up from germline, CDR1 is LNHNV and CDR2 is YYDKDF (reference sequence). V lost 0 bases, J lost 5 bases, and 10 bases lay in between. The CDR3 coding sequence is TGTGCCACCAGCAGAGATCGCCCCTCTACCGGGGAGCTGTTTTTT. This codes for CATSRDRPSTGELFF.

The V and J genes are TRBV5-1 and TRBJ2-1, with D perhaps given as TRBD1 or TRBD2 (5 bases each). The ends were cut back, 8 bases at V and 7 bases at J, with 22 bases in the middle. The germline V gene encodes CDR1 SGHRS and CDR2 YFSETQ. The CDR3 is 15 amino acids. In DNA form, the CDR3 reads TGCGCCAGAGGCCTGGCCGGGGCCGCACCTAATGAGCAGTTCTTC. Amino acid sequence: CARGLAGAAPNEQFF.

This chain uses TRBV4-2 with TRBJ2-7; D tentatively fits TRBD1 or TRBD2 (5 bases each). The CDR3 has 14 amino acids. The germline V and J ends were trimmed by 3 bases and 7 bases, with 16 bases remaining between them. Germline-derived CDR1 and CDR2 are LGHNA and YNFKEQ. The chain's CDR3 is CASSQGTARGEQYF. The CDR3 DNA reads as TGTGCCAGCAGCCAGGGGACCGCCCGAGGAGAGCAGTACTTC.

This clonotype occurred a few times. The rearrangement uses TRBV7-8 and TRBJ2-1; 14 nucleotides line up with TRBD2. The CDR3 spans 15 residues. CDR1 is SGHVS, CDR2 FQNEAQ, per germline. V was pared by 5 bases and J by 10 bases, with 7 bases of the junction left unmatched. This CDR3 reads CASSVTSGGVWEQFF. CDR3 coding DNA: TGTGCCAGCAGCGTGACTAGCGGGGGGGTATGGGAGCAGTTCTTC.